The source of this T cell receptor (beta chain) is a study of shared clonotypes between healthy human individuals (dated by TCRdb to the early 2020s). Background on the whole study: Three men and two women, aged 18 to 49 years, made up the cohort. The study deeply sequenced blood TCR repertoires of about 5 healthy adults to estimate repertoire size and the extent of clonotype sharing between individuals. Libraries were prepared and TCR repertoires were sequenced by different laboratories using diverse techniques, in order to increase sequencing depth and limit assay-specific biases. Leukapheresis yielded between about 0.85 and 9.5 billion PBMCs per donor. The investigation overall reported the following: Sampling was restricted to blood, and TCR repertoires in tissues likely differ from the TCR repertoires found in blood. Based on pairwise subsampling, the degree of clonotype sharing among donors was expected to be affected by sequencing depth. The genetic and exposure-history diversity represented was limited by the small number of donors.

TCR CDR3 regions were amplified from genomic DNA by multiplex PCR using the deep immunoSEQ assay. For each cell subset, the extracted genomic DNA was distributed evenly across all wells of several immunoSEQ 96-well plates, and each plate served as one replicate. For unsorted PBMC, around 300 ng genomic DNA, equal to roughly 32,000 T cell genomes, was loaded into each replicate PCR. Ten immunoSEQ deep assay plates were used to sequence unsorted PBMC genomic DNA. Purified libraries were quantified with a Qubit 3.0 fluorometer, sized on a Bioanalyzer 2100, and re-quantified with the KAPA Library Quantification kit. Every immunoSEQ 96-well plate was sequenced on a dedicated single-read 150-cycle Illumina NextSeq 550 flow cell. The original pipeline was this. Because the immunoSEQ output included only junctional sequences and no quality scores, the filtering could not be the same as the filtering used for full-length reads. Sequences were annotated with PyIR, a Python wrapper for IgBLAST v1.9, using IMGT germline references to assign V/J genes and CDR3. Reads were filtered out if the reads had weak V/J assignments (E-value above 1e-6), no CDR3, stop codons, out-of-frame junctions, or ambiguous translated residues. V3J clonotypes were defined as sequences sharing an identical inferred V gene, J gene, and CDR3 amino acid sequence. Percentage overlap between repertoires was calculated by dividing the number of shared unique clonotypes by the size of the smaller repertoire. Repertoire richness was assessed with RTK rarefaction, the Chao1 estimator, and Recon v2.1 estimates of unobserved clonotypes. The source is immuneACCESS, and TCRdb retained only in-frame sequences with V and J called. Part of the clones is not carried over; for the studies checked, unresolved V genes explain less than half of this, and the remainder is unexplained. That table gives V, J and clone size, and the DNA gave D and trimming. For this sample the table gives hundreds of thousands of clones, of which roughly 77% were detected only once. The top ten constitute 13% of the sample.

The donors were healthy, HIV-negative adults with no recently reported acute infections or vaccinations. Every donor was a Caucasian adult living in Nashville, Tennessee, USA. For unsorted samples, 75 million to 100 million PBMCs were counted and genomic DNA was extracted with the QIAamp DNA Blood Mini kit. Blood was collected by leukapheresis, and PBMCs were isolated by Ficoll-Histopaque density gradient centrifugation and then cryopreserved in liquid nitrogen vapor phase. On this clone: Its antigen remains undetermined. The record has no base qualities; no much larger clone is one base away.

CDR3 length: 14 amino acids, cysteine to phenylalanine. Just the 42-base CDR3 DNA is kept, in frame starting at base 1. Taken from the germline V gene, the CDR1 and CDR2 loops are SGHTA and FQGTGA. V gives up 4 bases and J gives up 1 base, and the segment between their germline ends measures 11 bases. The receptor comes from a woman aged 40 to 50 in good health. Some clones in this sample may be carry-over from other donors' samples. Recombination connected TRBV7-3 to TRBJ2-7; the D gene is perhaps TRBD1 or TRBD2, as each covers 6 bases. Input material: PBMCs. At the DNA level, the sequence is TGTGCCAGCAGCTCCGGGGGCTATTCCTACGAGCAGTACTTC. It translates to CASSSGGYSYEQYF.